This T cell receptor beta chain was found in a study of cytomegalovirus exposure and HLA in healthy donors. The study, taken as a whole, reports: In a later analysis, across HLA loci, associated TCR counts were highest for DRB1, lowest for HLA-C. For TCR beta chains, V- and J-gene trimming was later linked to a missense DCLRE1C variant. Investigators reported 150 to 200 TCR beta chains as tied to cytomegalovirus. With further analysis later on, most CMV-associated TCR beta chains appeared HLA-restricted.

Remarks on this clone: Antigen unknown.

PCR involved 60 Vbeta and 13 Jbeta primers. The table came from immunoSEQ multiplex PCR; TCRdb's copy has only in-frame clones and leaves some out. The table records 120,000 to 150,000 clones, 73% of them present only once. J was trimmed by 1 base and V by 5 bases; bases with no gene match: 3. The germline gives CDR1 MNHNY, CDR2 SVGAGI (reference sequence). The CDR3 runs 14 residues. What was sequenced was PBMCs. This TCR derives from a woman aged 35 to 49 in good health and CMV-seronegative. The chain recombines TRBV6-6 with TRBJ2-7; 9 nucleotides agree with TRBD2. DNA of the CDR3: TGTGCCAGCAGTCTAGCGGGGAGATCCTACGAGCAGTACTTC. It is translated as CASSLAGRSYEQYF.